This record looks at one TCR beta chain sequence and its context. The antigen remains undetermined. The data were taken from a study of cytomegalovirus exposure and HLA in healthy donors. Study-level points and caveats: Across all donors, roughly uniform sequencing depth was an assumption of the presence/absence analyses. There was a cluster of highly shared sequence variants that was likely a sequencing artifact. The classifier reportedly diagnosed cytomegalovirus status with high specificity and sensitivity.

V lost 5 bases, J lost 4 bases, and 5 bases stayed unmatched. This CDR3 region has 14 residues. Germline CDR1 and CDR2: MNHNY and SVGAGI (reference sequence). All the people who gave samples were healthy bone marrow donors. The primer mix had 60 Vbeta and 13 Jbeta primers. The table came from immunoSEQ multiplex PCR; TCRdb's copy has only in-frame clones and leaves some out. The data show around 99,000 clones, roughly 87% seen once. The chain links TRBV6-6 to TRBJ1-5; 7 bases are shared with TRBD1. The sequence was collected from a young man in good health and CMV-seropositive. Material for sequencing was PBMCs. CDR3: CASSRDSLNQPQHF. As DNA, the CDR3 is TGTGCCAGCAGTCGGGACAGCCTAAATCAGCCCCAGCATTTT.